These 3 T cell receptor beta chains were all obtained from the same sample, sequenced in a study of blood T cell repertoires in COVID-19 (TCRdb year 2020). Libraries were built with the immunoSEQ multiplex PCR assay. The clones in this table, taken by TCRdb from immuneACCESS, are in-frame only. Not every clone is retained; where verified, under half of the shortfall comes from an unresolved V gene, and the cause of the rest is unknown. This sample is represented by around 390,000 clones; around nine tenths of them were singletons. Together, the top ten hold about 10% of the sample. Sequencing input: PBMCs or T cells enriched from blood (not recorded which). Every receptor here comes from a woman aged 50 to 60 who had recovered from COVID-19.

The chain combines TRBV4-1 with TRBJ1-1; D might be TRBD1 (6 bases). V was pared by 4 bases and J by 6 bases, with 21 bases between. The CDR3 totals 16 residues. Germline V gene sequence: CDR1 MGHRA, CDR2 YSYEKL. CDR3 coding DNA: TGCGCCAGCAGCCCGATACAGGGATGGGACGGGCCTGAAGCTTTCTTT. This encodes CASSPIQGWDGPEAFF.

J is TRBJ2-7 and V is TRBV28; 10 nucleotides line up with TRBD1. Trimming cost V 8 bases and J 6 bases; bases outside gene matches: 10. The CDR3 covers 14 residues. From germline, CDR1 is MDHEN and CDR2 SYDVKM. The CDR3 DNA is TGTGCCAGCGGAACCGGGACAGGGGTTCTCGAGCAGTACTTC. It yields the protein CASGTGTGVLEQYF. Full variable domain (missing parts from reference TRBV28 and TRBJ2-7): DVKVTQSSRYLVKRTGEKVFLECVQDMDHENMFWYRQDPGLGLRLIYFSYDVKMKEKGDIPEGYSVSREKKERFSLILESASTNQTSMYLCASGTGTGVLEQYFGPGTRLTVT.

This clone was recorded once. The rearrangement uses TRBV7-3 and TRBJ2-7, with D possibly matching TRBD1 (6 bases). The CDR3 contains 17 residues. Germline CDR1 SGHTA, CDR2 FQGTGA. Trimming shortened V by 5 bases and J by 1 base, and 21 bases separated the two germline ends. CDR3 residues: CASSPFAGVPMSYEQYF. The CDR3 DNA follows: TGTGCCAGCAGCCCATTTGCAGGGGTGCCCATGTCCTACGAGCAGTACTTC. Using reference TRBV7-3 and TRBJ2-7 for the parts outside the CDR3, the full variable domain is GAGVSQTPSNKVTEKGKYVELRCDPISGHTALYWYRQSLGQGPEFLIYFQGTGAADDSGLPNDRFFAVRPEGSVSTLKIQRTERGDSAVYLCASSPFAGVPMSYEQYFGPGTRLTVT.